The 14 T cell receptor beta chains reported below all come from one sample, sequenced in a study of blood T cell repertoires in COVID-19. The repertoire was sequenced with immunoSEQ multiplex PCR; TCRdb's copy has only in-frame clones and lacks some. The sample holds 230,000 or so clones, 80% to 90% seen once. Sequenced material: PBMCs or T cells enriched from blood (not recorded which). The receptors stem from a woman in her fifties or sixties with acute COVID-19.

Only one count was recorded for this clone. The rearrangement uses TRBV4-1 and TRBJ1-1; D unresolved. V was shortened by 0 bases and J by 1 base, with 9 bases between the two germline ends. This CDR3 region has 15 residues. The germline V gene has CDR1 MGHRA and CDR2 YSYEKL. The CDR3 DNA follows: TGCGCCAGCAGCCAAGATTGGACTGCGAACACTGAAGCTTTCTTT. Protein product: CASSQDWTANTEAFF.

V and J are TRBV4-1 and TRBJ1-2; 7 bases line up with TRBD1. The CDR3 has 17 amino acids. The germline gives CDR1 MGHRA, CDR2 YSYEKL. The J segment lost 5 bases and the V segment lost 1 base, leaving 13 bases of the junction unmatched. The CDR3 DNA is TGCGCCAGCAGCCAAGGCAAGCTTCGGGACAGCACTTATGGCTACACCTTC. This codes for CASSQGKLRDSTYGYTF.

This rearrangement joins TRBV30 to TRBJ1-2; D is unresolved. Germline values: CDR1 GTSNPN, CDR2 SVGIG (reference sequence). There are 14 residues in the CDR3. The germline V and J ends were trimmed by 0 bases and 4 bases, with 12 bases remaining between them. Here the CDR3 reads CAWSVARQVYGYTF. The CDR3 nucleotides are TGTGCCTGGAGTGTAGCCAGGCAGGTCTATGGCTACACCTTC. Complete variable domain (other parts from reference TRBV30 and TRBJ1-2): SQTIHQWPATLVQPVGSPLSLECTVEGTSNPNLYWYRQAAGRGLQLLFYSVGIGQISSEVPQNLSASRPQDRQFILSSKKLLLSDSGFYLCAWSVARQVYGYTFGSGTRLTVV.

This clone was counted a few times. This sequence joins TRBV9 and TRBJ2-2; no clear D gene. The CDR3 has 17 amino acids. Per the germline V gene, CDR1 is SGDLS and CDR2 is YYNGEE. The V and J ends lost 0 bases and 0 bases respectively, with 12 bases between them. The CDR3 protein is CASSVARVSSNTGELFF. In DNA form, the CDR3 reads TGTGCCAGCAGCGTAGCCCGGGTTAGCTCGAACACCGGGGAGCTGTTTTTT.

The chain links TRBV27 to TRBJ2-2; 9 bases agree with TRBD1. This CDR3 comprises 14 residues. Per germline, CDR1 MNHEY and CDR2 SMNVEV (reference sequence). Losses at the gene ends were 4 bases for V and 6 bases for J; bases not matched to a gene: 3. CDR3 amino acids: CASSSGQGPGELFF. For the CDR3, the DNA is TGTGCCAGCAGTTCGGGACAGGGACCCGGGGAGCTGTTTTTT.

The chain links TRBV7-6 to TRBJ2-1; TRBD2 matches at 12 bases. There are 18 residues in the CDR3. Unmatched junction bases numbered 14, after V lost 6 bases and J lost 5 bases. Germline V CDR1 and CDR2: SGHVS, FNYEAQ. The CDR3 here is CASRQSSGRALMNNEQFF. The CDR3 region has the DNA TGTGCCAGCAGACAATCTAGCGGGAGGGCCTTAATGAACAATGAGCAGTTCTTC.

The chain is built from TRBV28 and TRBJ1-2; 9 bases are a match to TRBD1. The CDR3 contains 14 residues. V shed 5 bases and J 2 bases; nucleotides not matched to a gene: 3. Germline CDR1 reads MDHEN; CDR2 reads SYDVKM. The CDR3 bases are TGTGCCAGCAGTGAAGGACAGGGGAACTATGGCTACACCTTC. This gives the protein CASSEGQGNYGYTF.

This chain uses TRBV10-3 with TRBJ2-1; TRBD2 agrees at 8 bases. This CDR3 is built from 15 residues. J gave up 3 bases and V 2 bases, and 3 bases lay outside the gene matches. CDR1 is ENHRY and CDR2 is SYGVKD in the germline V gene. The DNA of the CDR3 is TGTGCCATCAGTGAGGGGGCGGGAGGCTACAATGAGCAGTTCTTC. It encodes CAISEGAGGYNEQFF.

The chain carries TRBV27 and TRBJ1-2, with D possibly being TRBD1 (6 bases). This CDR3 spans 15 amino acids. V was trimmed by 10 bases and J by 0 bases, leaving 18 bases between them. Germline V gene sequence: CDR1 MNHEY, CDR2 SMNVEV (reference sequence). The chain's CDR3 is CATRTERTANYGYTF. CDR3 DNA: TGTGCCACCCGGACAGAACGAACCGCTAACTATGGCTACACCTTC.

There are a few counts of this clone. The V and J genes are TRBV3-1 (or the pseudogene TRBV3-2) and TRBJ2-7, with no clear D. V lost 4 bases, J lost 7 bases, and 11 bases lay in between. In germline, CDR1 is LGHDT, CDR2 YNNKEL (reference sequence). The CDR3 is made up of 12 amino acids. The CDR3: CASSLTSREQYF. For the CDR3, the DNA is TGTGCCAGCAGCCTGACTTCTAGAGAGCAGTACTTC.

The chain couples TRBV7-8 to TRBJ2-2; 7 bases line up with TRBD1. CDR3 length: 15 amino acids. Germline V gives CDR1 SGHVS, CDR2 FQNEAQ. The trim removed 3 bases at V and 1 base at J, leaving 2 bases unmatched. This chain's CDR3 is CASSFRDRNTGELFF. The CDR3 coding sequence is TGTGCCAGCAGCTTCCGGGACAGGAACACCGGGGAGCTGTTTTTT.

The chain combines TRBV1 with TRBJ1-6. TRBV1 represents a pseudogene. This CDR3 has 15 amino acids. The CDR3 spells CTSSPDPGWGSPLHF. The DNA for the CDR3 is TGCACCAGCAGCCCTGACCCGGGGTGGGGTTCACCCCTCCACTTT.

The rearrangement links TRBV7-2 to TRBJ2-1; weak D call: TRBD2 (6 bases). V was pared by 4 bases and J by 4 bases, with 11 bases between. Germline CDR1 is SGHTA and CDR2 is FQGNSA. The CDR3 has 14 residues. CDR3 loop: CASSSGLEYNEQFF. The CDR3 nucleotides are TGTGCCAGCAGCTCGGGACTGGAATACAATGAGCAGTTCTTC.

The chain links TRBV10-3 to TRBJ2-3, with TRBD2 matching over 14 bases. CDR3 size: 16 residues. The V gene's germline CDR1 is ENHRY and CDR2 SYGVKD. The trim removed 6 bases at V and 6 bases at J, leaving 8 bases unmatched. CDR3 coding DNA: TGTGCCATCAGAGAACTTAGGACTAGCGGGAGGGATACGCAGTATTTT. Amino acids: CAIRELRTSGRDTQYF.